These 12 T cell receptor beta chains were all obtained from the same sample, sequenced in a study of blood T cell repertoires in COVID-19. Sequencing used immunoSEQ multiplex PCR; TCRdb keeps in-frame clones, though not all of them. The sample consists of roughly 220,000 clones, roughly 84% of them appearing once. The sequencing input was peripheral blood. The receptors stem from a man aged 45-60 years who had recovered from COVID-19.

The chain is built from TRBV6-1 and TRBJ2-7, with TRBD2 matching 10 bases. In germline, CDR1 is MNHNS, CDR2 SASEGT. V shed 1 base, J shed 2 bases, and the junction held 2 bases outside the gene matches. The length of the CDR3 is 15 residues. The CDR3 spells CASSEGTSGPYEQYF. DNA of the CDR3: TGTGCCAGCAGTGAAGGGACTAGCGGTCCCTACGAGCAGTACTTC.

In DNA form, the CDR3 reads TGTGCCAGCAGTTCCAGGGTCGAAGCTTTCTTT. Protein sequence: CASSSRVEAFF. This chain links TRBV28 with TRBJ1-1, with a weak D call TRBD1 (5 bases). CDR3 length equals 11 residues. CDR1 is MDHEN and CDR2 is SYDVKM in the germline V gene. Trimming took 4 bases from V and 8 from J, leaving 8 bases between them.

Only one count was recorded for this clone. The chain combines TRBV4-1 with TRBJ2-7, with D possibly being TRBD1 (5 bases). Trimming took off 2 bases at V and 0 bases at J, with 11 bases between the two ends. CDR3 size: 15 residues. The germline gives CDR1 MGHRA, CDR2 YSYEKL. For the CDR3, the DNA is TGCGCCAGCAGCCAATGGCCGGACACCTCCTACGAGCAGTACTTC. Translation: CASSQWPDTSYEQYF.

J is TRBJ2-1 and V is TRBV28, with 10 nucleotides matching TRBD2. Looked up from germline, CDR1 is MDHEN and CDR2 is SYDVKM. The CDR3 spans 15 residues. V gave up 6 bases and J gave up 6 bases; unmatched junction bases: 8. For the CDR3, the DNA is TGTGCCAGCAGAAGAAGAGGGACTAGCGTCAATGAGCAGTTCTTC. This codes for CASRRRGTSVNEQFF.

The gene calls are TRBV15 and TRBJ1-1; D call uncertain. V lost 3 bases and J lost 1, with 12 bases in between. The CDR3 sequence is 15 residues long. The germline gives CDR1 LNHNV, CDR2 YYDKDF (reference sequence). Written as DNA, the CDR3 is TGTGCCACCAGCAGCCTTCTCCGGGGGAACACTGAAGCTTTCTTT. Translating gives CATSSLLRGNTEAFF.

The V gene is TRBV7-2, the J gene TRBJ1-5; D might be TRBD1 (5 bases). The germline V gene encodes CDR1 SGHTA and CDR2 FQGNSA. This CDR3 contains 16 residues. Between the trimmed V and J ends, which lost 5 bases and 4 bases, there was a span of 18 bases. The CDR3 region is CASSPPPGTANQPQHF. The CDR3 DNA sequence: TGTGCCAGCAGCCCGCCCCCAGGGACTGCTAATCAGCCCCAGCATTTT.

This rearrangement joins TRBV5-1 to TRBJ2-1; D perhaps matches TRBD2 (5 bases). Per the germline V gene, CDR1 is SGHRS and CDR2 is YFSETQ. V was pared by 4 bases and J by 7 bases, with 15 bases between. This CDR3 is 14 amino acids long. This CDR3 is CASSGGPNGNEQFF. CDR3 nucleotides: TGCGCCAGCAGCGGCGGGCCCAACGGGAATGAGCAGTTCTTC. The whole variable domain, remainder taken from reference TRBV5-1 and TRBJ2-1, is KAGVTQTPRYLIKTRGQQVTLSCSPISGHRSVSWYQQTPGQGLQFLFEYFSETQRNKGNFPGRFSGRQFSNSRSEMNVSTLELGDSALYLCASSGGPNGNEQFFGPGTRLTVL.

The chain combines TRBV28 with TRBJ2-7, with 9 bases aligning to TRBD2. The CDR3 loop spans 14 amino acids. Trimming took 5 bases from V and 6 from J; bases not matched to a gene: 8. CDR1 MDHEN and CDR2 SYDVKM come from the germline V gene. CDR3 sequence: CASSPLAGPGEQYF. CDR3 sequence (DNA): TGTGCCAGCAGTCCGCTAGCGGGACCGGGCGAGCAGTACTTC.

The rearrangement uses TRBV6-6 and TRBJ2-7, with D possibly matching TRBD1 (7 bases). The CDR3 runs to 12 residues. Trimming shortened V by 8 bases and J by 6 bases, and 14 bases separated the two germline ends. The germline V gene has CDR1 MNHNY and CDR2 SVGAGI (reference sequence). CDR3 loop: CASFSGGREQYF. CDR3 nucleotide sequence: TGTGCCAGCTTTTCAGGGGGGCGCGAGCAGTACTTC.

DNA of the CDR3: TGTGCCAGCAGTTTTTCCAGGCCTAGCGGGAGGAAAGAGACCCAGTACTTC. Translated, it gives CASSFSRPSGRKETQYF. The chain employs TRBV28 and TRBJ2-5, with 11 bases aligning to TRBD2. The CDR3 spans 17 residues. From germline, CDR1 is MDHEN and CDR2 SYDVKM. Trimming took 3 bases from V and 3 from J; bases not matched to a gene: 9.

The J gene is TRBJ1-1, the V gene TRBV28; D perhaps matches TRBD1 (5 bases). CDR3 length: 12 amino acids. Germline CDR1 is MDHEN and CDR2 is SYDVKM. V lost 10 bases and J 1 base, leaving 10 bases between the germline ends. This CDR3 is CATWGGNTEAFF. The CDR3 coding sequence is TGTGCCACCTGGGGGGGGAACACTGAAGCTTTCTTT.

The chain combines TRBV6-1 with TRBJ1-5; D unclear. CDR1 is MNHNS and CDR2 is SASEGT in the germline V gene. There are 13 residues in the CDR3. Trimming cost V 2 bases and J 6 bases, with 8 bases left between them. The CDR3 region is CASSESEVQPQHF. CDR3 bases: TGTGCCAGCAGTGAATCGGAGGTTCAGCCCCAGCATTTT.